Relative to its sample, the clone carrying this TCR beta chain is medium-sized. The antigen remains unidentified. About 500 ng RNA was reverse transcribed with alpha and beta constant-region primers. Each of the alpha and beta chains got its own library through chain-specific third strand synthesis with indices. MiXCR, applied by TCRdb to the 5' RACE reads, yields one record per CDR3 protein. The sample has some 7,600 distinct CDR3 sequences, around 8% seen once; the top ten hold roughly 8.8%. This record comes from a study of HIV-infected patients and healthy controls. As for the study in general: The CD4:CD8 ratio increased slightly in early therapy, but CD8 counts showed no consistent change.

The repertoire came from unfractionated whole blood and reflected all unsorted peripheral T cells. Study-wide points: Compared with controls, mean Gini indices were significantly raised in HIV-infected repertoires, possibly indicating oligoclonality. Healthy controls shared more CDR3 sequences between individuals than HIV-infected patients did. Eight alpha and eight beta V genes differed significantly in mean usage between HIV-infected patients and controls.

The sequence came from an adult with HIV infection. Sequenced material: blood, taken before antiretroviral therapy.

The CDR3 coding sequence is TGTGCCAGCACGGATGGATGGAGCGGGGGCTCCTACGAGCAGTACTTC. This translates into CASTDGWSGGSYEQYF. This chain uses TRBV6-6 with TRBJ2-7, with 8 bases fitting TRBD2. The CDR3 is 16 residues long. Germline V gene sequence: CDR1 MNHNY, CDR2 SVGAGI (reference sequence). Losses at the gene ends were 7 bases for V and 0 bases for J; bases not matched to a gene: 11.